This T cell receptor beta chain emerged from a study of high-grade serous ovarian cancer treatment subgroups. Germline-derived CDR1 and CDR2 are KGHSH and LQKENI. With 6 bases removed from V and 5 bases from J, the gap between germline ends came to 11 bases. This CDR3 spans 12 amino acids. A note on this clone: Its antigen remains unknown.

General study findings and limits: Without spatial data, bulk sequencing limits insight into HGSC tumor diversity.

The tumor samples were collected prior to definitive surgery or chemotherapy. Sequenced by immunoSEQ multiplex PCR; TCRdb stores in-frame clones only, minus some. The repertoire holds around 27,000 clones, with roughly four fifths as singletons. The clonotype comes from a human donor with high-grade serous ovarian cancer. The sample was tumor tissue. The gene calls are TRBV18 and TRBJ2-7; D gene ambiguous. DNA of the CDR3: TGTGCCAGCTCTCGAAACGCGGACGAGCAGTACTTC. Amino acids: CASSRNADEQYF.